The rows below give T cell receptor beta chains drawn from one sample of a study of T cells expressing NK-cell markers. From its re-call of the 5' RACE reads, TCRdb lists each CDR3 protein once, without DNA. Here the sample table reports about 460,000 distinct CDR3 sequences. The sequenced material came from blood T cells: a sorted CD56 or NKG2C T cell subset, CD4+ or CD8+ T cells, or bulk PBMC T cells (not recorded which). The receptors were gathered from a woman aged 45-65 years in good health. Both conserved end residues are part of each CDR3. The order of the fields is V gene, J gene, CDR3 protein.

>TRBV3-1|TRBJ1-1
CASSVGPRSTEAFF
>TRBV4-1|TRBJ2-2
CASTFTPGLAGELNTGELFF
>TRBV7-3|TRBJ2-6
CASSPGQSLSGANVLTF
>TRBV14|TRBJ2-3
CASSQGEDYPDTQYF
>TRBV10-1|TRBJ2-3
CASRGGFGTDTQYF
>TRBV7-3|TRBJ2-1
CASSLTRTSGSDNEQFF
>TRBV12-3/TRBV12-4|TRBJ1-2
CASTEDEFYGYTF
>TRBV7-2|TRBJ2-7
CASSLDSGGISYEQYF
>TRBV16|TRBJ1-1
CASSHSQNTEAFF
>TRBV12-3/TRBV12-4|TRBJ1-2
CASTGVGYGYTF
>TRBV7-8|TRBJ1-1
CASSPRLRTEAFF
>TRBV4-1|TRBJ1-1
CASSRTGVLYTEAFF
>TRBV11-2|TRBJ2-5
CASAGGVYQETQYF
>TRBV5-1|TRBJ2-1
CASSLEGVVNEQFF
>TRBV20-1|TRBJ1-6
CSAEDRRSNSPLHF
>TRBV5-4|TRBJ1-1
CASSLPPGLAAFF
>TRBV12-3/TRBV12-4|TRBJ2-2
CASSPGTSGKYTGELFF
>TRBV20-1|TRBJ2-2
CSASNPENTGELFF
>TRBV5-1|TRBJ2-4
CASSPETGAKNIQYF
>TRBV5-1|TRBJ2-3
CASSREGIPSTDTQYF
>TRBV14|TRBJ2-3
CASSQDRWTSGTTDTQYF
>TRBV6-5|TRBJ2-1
CASSYRGLYNEQFF
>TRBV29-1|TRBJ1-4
CSVSAVGTGEGKLFF
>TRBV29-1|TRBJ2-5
CSFRQGAQETQYF
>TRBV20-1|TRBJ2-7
CSAASHHEQYF
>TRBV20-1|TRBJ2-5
CSATNPGQGVQETQYF
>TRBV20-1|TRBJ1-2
CSARGIYRTATFKYGYTF
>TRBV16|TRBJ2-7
CASSQLDGAYEQYF
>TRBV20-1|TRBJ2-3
CSATLPTGLVTDTQYF
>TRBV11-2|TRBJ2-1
CASSLVVGSGEQFF
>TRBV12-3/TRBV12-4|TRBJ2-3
CASSQTSGRLDTQYF
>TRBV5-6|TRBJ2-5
CASSLDGTTETQYF
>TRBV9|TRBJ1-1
CASKLSPNTEAFF
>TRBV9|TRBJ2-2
CASSVLLGASGTAGELFF
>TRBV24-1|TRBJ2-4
CATSAPGAGDQYF
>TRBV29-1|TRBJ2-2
CSVGSRGQGGELFF
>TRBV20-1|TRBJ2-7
CSARSPGSYEQYF
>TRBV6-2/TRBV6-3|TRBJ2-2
CASSFTGTSGANTGELFF
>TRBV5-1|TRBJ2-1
CASSLARGESSYNEQFF
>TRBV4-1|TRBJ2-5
CASSQEPSDGLVGEETQYF
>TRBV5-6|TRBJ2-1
CASSLGGQQHNEQFF
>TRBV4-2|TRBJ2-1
CASSHTIAGGGYNEQFF
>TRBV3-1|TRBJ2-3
CASGGGALTDTQYF
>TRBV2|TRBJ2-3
CASSPRLAGGADTQYF
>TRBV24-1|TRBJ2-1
CATSERGSKEFF
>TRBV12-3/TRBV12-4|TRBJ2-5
CASSLALQQETQYF
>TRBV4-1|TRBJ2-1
CASSQPRLAGENEQFF